A selection of T cell receptor beta chains follows, all from one sample in a study of T-cell memory formation after mild COVID-19. TCRdb called the 5' RACE reads again in MiXCR, with one record for every CDR3 protein. The sample holds about 500,000 distinct CDR3 sequences, around 21% seen once. The sequencing sample was made of PBMCs or a T cell subset sorted from them (not recorded which). These receptor sequences come from an adult woman who had mild COVID-19 (a few samples of this study predate the infection). Cell type and time point are not known. Each CDR3 is given with its conserved first and last residue. A D gene is named only where the DNA matches it firmly. Clone size is stated in some rows and not others, as once, few, many or a class when expanded.

.	TRBV6-2/TRBV6-3	.	TRBJ2-7	CASSGPRTDFYEQYF	TGTGCCAGCAGTGGCCCCCGGACAGATTTTTACGAGCAGTACTTC
.	TRBV2	few	TRBJ2-1	CASKLGAAAGGEQFF	TGTGCCAGCAAGTTAGGGGCTGCTGCGGGCGGTGAGCAGTTCTTC
.	TRBV20-1	.	TRBJ1-2	CSARVGGGLGYTF	TGCAGTGCTAGAGTGGGGGGGGGCCTTGGCTACACCTTC
.	TRBV12-3/TRBV12-4	.	TRBJ2-1	CASSLTGAAGNEQFF	TGTGCCAGCAGTTTAACAGGAGCGGCGGGAAATGAGCAGTTCTTC
.	TRBV7-6	few	TRBJ2-3	CASSSKTSSTDTQYF	TGTGCCAGCAGCTCCAAGACATCTAGCACAGATACGCAGTATTTT
.	TRBV2	.	TRBJ2-7	CASSRATEEQYF	TGTGCCAGCAGTCGCGCTACCGAGGAGCAGTACTTC
TRBD1	TRBV11-3	many	TRBJ2-1	CASSQPGQGAREQFF	TGTGCCAGCAGCCAACCGGGACAGGGGGCACGTGAGCAGTTCTTC
.	TRBV27	.	TRBJ2-1	CASSLSFRGLLNEQFF	TGTGCCAGCAGTTTATCGTTCCGGGGGCTACTCAATGAGCAGTTCTTC
.	TRBV9	.	TRBJ2-7	CASSVGWGFEQYF	TGTGCCAGCAGCGTAGGTTGGGGGTTTGAGCAGTACTTC
TRBD1	TRBV7-7	.	TRBJ2-2	CASSTIQGPTGELFF	TGTGCTAGCAGCACCATACAGGGGCCCACCGGGGAGCTGTTTTTT
.	TRBV4-1	few	TRBJ1-1	CASSQEPFNTEAFF	TGCGCCAGCAGCCAAGAACCCTTTAACACTGAAGCTTTCTTT
.	TRBV6-6	.	TRBJ2-7	CASRPRTSSGDKYEQYF	TGTGCCAGCAGACCCCGTACTAGCAGCGGGGACAAGTACGAGCAGTACTTC
.	TRBV15	.	TRBJ1-2	CATSRGGGGGIYGYTF	TGTGCCACCAGCAGAGGAGGCGGGGGCGGAATCTATGGCTACACCTTC
TRBD1	TRBV20-1	.	TRBJ1-2	CSARAPGQGAGGYTF	TGCAGTGCTAGAGCGCCGGGACAGGGGGCGGGAGGCTACACCTTC
TRBD1	TRBV9	once	TRBJ1-2	CASDGQGGYGYTF	TGTGCCAGCGATGGACAGGGGGGGTATGGCTACACCTTC
.	TRBV12-3/TRBV12-4	few	TRBJ1-2	CASSFSAEYGYTF	TGTGCCAGCAGTTTTTCAGCTGAGTATGGCTACACCTTC
TRBD1	TRBV12-3/TRBV12-4	.	TRBJ2-2	CASTGTAYITGELFF	TGTGCCAGCACTGGGACAGCCTATATCACCGGGGAGCTGTTTTTT
.	TRBV7-9	.	TRBJ2-3	CASSFRERGVDTQYF	TGTGCCAGCAGCTTTCGGGAAAGGGGGGTTGATACGCAGTATTTT
.	TRBV7-9	few	TRBJ1-2	CASSSGRAYSNYGYTF	TGTGCCAGCAGCTCGGGACGGGCGTACTCTAACTATGGCTACACCTTC
.	TRBV4-1	.	TRBJ1-1	CASSQTGTPNTEAFF	TGCGCCAGCAGCCAAACGGGGACACCTAACACTGAAGCTTTCTTT
.	TRBV12-3/TRBV12-4	.	TRBJ1-3	CASCFSNYHSGNTIYF	TGTGCCAGCTGTTTTTCGAATTACCACTCTGGAAACACCATATATTTT
.	TRBV2	.	TRBJ2-5	CASRRRAVQETQYF	TGTGCCAGCAGAAGGCGGGCAGTACAAGAGACCCAGTACTTC
TRBD2	TRBV19	.	TRBJ2-1	CASSSLAGGRSLEQFF	TGTGCCAGTAGTAGCTTAGCGGGAGGCCGCTCACTTGAGCAGTTCTTC
.	TRBV7-2	.	TRBJ2-7	CASSKTVYEQYF	TGTGCCAGCAGCAAAACGGTCTACGAGCAGTACTTC
.	TRBV7-3	.	TRBJ2-3	CASSLTPRDTQYF	TGTGCCAGCAGCTTAACGCCTAGGGATACGCAGTATTTT
.	TRBV6-5	.	TRBJ2-7	CASSDALGQYF	TGTGCCAGCAGTGATGCTTTGGGGCAGTACTTC
TRBD2	TRBV25-1	few	TRBJ2-5	CASSDPRSSGRAGETQYF	TGTGCCAGCAGTGACCCCCGTAGTAGCGGGAGGGCGGGAGAGACCCAGTACTTC
.	TRBV12-3/TRBV12-4	.	TRBJ2-1	CASSDGNNEQFF	TGTGCCAGCAGTGACGGCAACAATGAGCAGTTCTTC
.	TRBV6-5	.	TRBJ2-7	CASSYRRSTGALSYEQYF	TGTGCCAGCAGTTACCGGCGGTCTACGGGGGCCTTGTCCTACGAGCAGTACTTC
.	TRBV7-9	.	TRBJ1-2	CASSPQGLAGYTF	TGTGCCAGCAGCCCGCAGGGGCTGGCTGGCTACACCTTC
TRBD1	TRBV9	many	TRBJ2-5	CASSAYLSDRAAETQYF	TGTGCCAGCAGCGCCTACTTATCGGACAGGGCGGCGGAGACCCAGTACTTC
TRBD2	TRBV9	.	TRBJ2-1	CASSSSGSNHEQFF	TGTGCCAGCAGTTCTAGCGGGAGTAACCATGAGCAGTTCTTC
.	TRBV25-1	many	TRBJ2-7	CASSEWDSYYEQYF	TGTGCCAGCAGTGAATGGGACTCGTACTACGAGCAGTACTTC
.	TRBV7-2	.	TRBJ2-3	CASSYRGSIWGTDTQYF	TGTGCCAGCAGCTACAGAGGATCAATTTGGGGCACAGATACGCAGTATTTT
TRBD2	TRBV6-6	.	TRBJ2-3	CASSYSLRAGNSDTQYF	TGTGCCAGCAGTTACTCTCTCCGAGCGGGGAATTCAGATACGCAGTATTTT
TRBD2	TRBV4-1	many	TRBJ2-1	CASSQTIAGGVHNEQFF	TGCGCCAGCAGCCAGACCATAGCGGGGGGAGTTCACAATGAGCAGTTCTTC
TRBD2	TRBV5-1	few	TRBJ2-1	CASSILAGGPYNEQFF	TGCGCCAGCAGTATCCTAGCGGGAGGACCCTACAATGAGCAGTTCTTC
.	TRBV24-1	few	TRBJ2-5	CATSDSQETQYF	TGTGCCACCAGTGATTCACAAGAGACCCAGTACTTC
.	TRBV15	.	TRBJ2-7	CATSGISSSYEQYF	TGTGCCACCAGCGGGATTTCGAGCTCCTACGAGCAGTACTTC
.	TRBV2	.	TRBJ2-7	CASRGHISSYEQYF	TGTGCCAGCCGTGGACATATTTCTTCCTACGAGCAGTACTTC
TRBD1	TRBV28	few	TRBJ1-2	CASSRSAPGGVYGYTF	TGTGCCAGCAGCCGCTCCGCTCCAGGGGGCGTCTATGGCTACACCTTC
.	TRBV11-3	many	TRBJ2-1	CASSLNDNEQFF	TGTGCCAGCAGCTTGAATGACAATGAGCAGTTCTTC
.	TRBV30	.	TRBJ1-2	CAWSAASFGLTANYGYTF	TGTGCCTGGAGTGCCGCATCCTTCGGGTTGACGGCGAACTATGGCTACACCTTC
TRBD1	TRBV3-1	.	TRBJ2-1	CASGPGQGRHEQFF	TGTGCCAGCGGACCGGGACAGGGTCGCCATGAGCAGTTCTTC
.	TRBV7-6	.	TRBJ2-5	CASSSNRGPGSQYF	TGTGCCAGCAGCTCAAACAGAGGGCCCGGGTCCCAGTACTTC
.	TRBV7-9	few	TRBJ2-7	CASSLADRQDEQYF	TGTGCCAGCAGCTTAGCAGACAGGCAAGACGAGCAGTACTTC
TRBD1	TRBV12-3/TRBV12-4	few	TRBJ1-5	CASSLRDRGLQPQHF	TGTGCCAGCAGTTTGCGGGACAGGGGGCTTCAGCCCCAGCATTTT
TRBD2	TRBV29-1	few	TRBJ2-3	CSVVISGMDTQYF	TGCAGCGTTGTCATTAGCGGGATGGATACGCAGTATTTT
.	TRBV29-1	.	TRBJ1-1	CSVGYRENTEAFF	TGCAGCGTTGGTTACAGGGAGAACACTGAAGCTTTCTTT
.	TRBV5-1	few	TRBJ1-1	CASSLIGRGNTEAFF	TGCGCCAGCAGCTTGATAGGACGGGGTAACACTGAAGCTTTCTTT